The clone carrying this TCR beta chain was found a few times. The antigen remains undetermined. This entry belongs to a study of regulatory T cells in long-lasting Graves disease. Findings and caveats of the study: Persistent disease was associated with favored TRBV28 usage and with favored use of TRBJ1-2 and TRBJ2-5. Relative to new patients (roughly 980), persistent patients exhibited greater sharing of public clonotypes (around 2,800).

Documented time point: persistent/refractory GD, antithyroid drugs over 5 years with positive TRAb. Researchers made the TCR library from RNA that was extracted from PBMCs. Germline V gives CDR1 MDHEN, CDR2 SYDVKM. The V and J ends lost 1 base and 4 bases respectively, with 13 bases between them. The CDR3 has 15 amino acids. According to the study, TCR beta libraries were built with iRepertoire HTBI primers and CDR3-region Arm-PCR. TCRdb reanalysed the multiplex PCR reads using MiXCR and keeps one entry per CDR3 protein. This sample has about 450,000 distinct CDR3 sequences, with 23% found just once. The sequences come from peripheral blood mononuclear cells (PBMCs), collected when the disease was refractory, from a patient treated with antithyroid drugs. The TCR originated in a female donor with Graves disease. The chain has TRBV28 and TRBJ2-5; D is unclear. CDR3 nucleotides: TGTGCCAGCAGTTTATCCCATGCCCGAGGAGAGACCCAGTACTTC. Translated: CASSLSHARGETQYF. Variable domain in full (rest from reference TRBV28 and TRBJ2-5): DVKVTQSSRYLVKRTGEKVFLECVQDMDHENMFWYRQDPGLGLRLIYFSYDVKMKEKGDIPEGYSVSREKKERFSLILESASTNQTSMYLCASSLSHARGETQYFGPGTRLLVL.